This T cell receptor beta chain derives from a study of blood T cell repertoires in COVID-19. V lost 2 bases and J lost 2, with 10 bases in between. The CDR3 loop spans 15 amino acids. Germline V gives CDR1 SNHLY, CDR2 FYNNEI. The assay was immunoSEQ multiplex PCR, and TCRdb's table has in-frame clones only and misses some. The profile shows around 26,000 clones, approximately 88% of them singletons. V and J are TRBV2 and TRBJ1-5; D remains unclear. The source is a man between 65 and 79 years old with active COVID-19. Sequencing was done on a sample of peripheral blood. CDR3 coding DNA: TGTGCCAGCAGTGAACAAAGAGGCCGCAATCAGCCCCAGCATTTT. This sequence encodes CASSEQRGRNQPQHF.